This T cell receptor (beta chain) was sequenced in a study of response to subunit inactivated influenza vaccine. On this clonotype: What it binds is unknown.

TCRdb processed the RT-PCR reads anew with MiXCR; each CDR3 protein has one entry. Among about half a million distinct CDR3 sequences listed, less than 8% were seen once. Findings of the study overall: There was a suggestion from the authors that each seasonal influenza vaccination recruits few new T cells.

The CDR3 contains 14 residues. Germline values: CDR1 MDHEN, CDR2 SYDVKM. V lost 4 bases and J lost 7; bases outside the gene matches: 4. This receptor was obtained from a man aged 50 to 75 who received an inactivated influenza vaccine. V is TRBV28 and J is TRBJ2-3, with 11 bases lining up with TRBD1. The sequences come from PBMCs from blood, collected around 2 years after vaccination. The CDR3 DNA reads TGTGCCAGCAGTTCCCGGGACAGGGGGAATACGCAGTATTTT. It translates to CASSSRDRGNTQYF.